The T cell receptor beta chain described here comes from a study of blood T cell repertoires in COVID-19 (TCRdb year 2020). Regarding the research as a whole: The collaborator samples originated in the United States, Italy and Spain and spanned the acute and convalescent phases of COVID-19. The prospective study material was composed of cDNA or gDNA derived from T cells, B-cell-depleted T cells, or PBMCs. Subjects who had been exposed to COVID-19, were actively infected with it, or had recovered from it provided the deeply sampled blood TCRbeta repertoires that made up the dataset. The repertoires were released in a freely available public database intended as a resource for research on the immune response to SARS-CoV-2. Samples came from the ongoing ImmuneRACE study (first 160 participants) plus 1,254 subjects from 6 global collaborators. Sample metadata almost always included a de-identified subject ID, COVID-19 status, age in years and sex. HLA class I and class II types, where available, came from metadata supplied by the sample provider rather than from assay-based typing.

The collaborating institutions used their own protocols to collect whole blood in K2EDTA tubes. For TCRbeta analysis, collaborators shipped samples as frozen whole blood, isolated PBMCs, or DNA extracted from either of those sample types. Worth noting for this clone: There is no known antigen for this receptor. No qualities accompany the bases; no much larger clone lies one base away.

TCRbeta CDR3 regions were amplified from genomic DNA by means of the immunoSEQ Assay, a bias-controlled multiplex PCR. On the authors' methods: The number of nucleated cells in each sample was estimated from the amplification of reference gene primers within the assay. To quantify the absolute abundance of each unique TCRbeta CDR3 rearrangement, sequence reads were collapsed and filtered. For each sample, productive Simpson clonality was calculated as the square root of Simpson's diversity index over productive rearrangements. TCRdb obtained this table from immuneACCESS and retained in-frame rearrangements with V and J assigned. These tables miss some clones; where compared with another copy, unresolved V genes account for less than half of the shortfall, and the remainder is unexplained. Clonal size and the V and J genes are those of that table, whereas D and trimming came from the DNA. Recorded for this sample are around 93,000 clones; approximately 87% of them occurred a single time. Over 15% of the sample is taken by the ten largest.

Broader findings and caveats from the paper: The quantity of clinical and demographic metadata differed by source and by participant and was supplied without curation.

Including cysteine and phenylalanine, the CDR3 has 15 amino acids. Only the CDR3 portion is preserved as DNA: 45 bases, with reading frame beginning at the first base. V is cut back by 2 bases and J by 8 bases, with 8 bases in the junction unmatched. From the germline V gene, CDR1 is MNHNS and CDR2 is SASEGT. The chain is made from TRBV6-1 and TRBJ1-4; 7 middle bases align to TRBD1. Sequenced sample: peripheral blood. The TCR was taken from a human donor in a cohort sampled during active COVID-19. Read as DNA, the sequence is TGTGCCAGCAGTGAACTGGCAGGGGGAGACGAAAAACTGTTTTTT. This codes for CASSELAGGDEKLFF.